Below, 13 T cell receptor beta chains from the same sample are listed, as sequenced in a study of T cells after yellow fever vaccination. Each CDR3 protein is one row after TCRdb ran MiXCR on the 5' RACE reads. The table includes about 74,000 distinct CDR3 sequences, approximately 7% detected once. The starting material was CD8+ T cells sorted from PBMCs, obtained 5 days after the first yellow fever vaccination. The receptors here all came from a man younger than 30 who received the YFV17D yellow fever vaccine.

This clonotype has only a few counts. This chain uses TRBV15 with TRBJ1-5, with 8 bases lining up with TRBD1. CDR1 and CDR2 (germline): LNHNV, YYDKDF (reference sequence). The CDR3 totals 18 residues. The V gene end was trimmed by 7 bases and the J gene end by 0 bases; junction bases not matched to a gene: 14. CDR3 nucleotide sequence: TGTGCCACCACCACGACAGGGGACGTCCGCCATAGCAATCAGCCCCAGCATTTT. This encodes CATTTTGDVRHSNQPQHF. Full variable domain (missing parts from reference TRBV15 and TRBJ1-5): DAMVIQNPRYQVTQFGKPVTLSCSQTLNHNVMYWYQQKSSQAPKLLFHYYDKDFNNEADTPDNFQSRRPNTSFCFLDIRSPGLGDTAMYLCATTTTGDVRHSNQPQHFGDGTRLSIL.

This clonotype was observed at least ten times. This chain joins TRBV7-2 and TRBJ2-5, with D tentatively TRBD2 (5 bases). The V gene's germline CDR1 is SGHTA and CDR2 FQGNSA. Trimming shortened V by 1 base and J by 3 bases, and 6 bases separated the two germline ends. The CDR3 is made up of 13 amino acids. The CDR3 nucleotides read TGTGCCAGCAGCTTAGACGGGAAAGAGACCCAGTACTTC. This sequence encodes CASSLDGKETQYF.

This clonotype was seen ten or more times. This sequence joins TRBV27 and TRBJ2-2; D is unclear. The ends were cut back, 5 bases at V and 4 bases at J, with 8 bases in the middle. Germline V gives CDR1 MNHEY, CDR2 SMNVEV (reference sequence). The CDR3 extends over 13 amino acids. The CDR3 sequence is CASSPGFTGELFF. CDR3 DNA: TGTGCCAGCAGTCCCGGGTTCACCGGGGAGCTGTTTTTT.

This rearrangement joins TRBV3-1 to TRBJ2-7, with 8 nucleotides matching TRBD2. This CDR3 comprises 15 residues. Trimming cost V 5 bases and J 5 bases; bases outside gene matches: 11. The germline gives CDR1 LGHDT, CDR2 YNNKEL (reference sequence). CDR3 nucleotides: TGTGCCAGCAGCTCTGCGCGGACTAGCACCCACGAGCAGTACTTC. This sequence encodes CASSSARTSTHEQYF.

This clonotype was observed a few times. This chain links TRBV5-1 with TRBJ2-7; D may be TRBD1 or TRBD2 (5 bases each). Germline CDR1 SGHRS, CDR2 YFSETQ. The CDR3 is made up of 13 amino acids. V lost 0 bases and J lost 5, with 9 bases in between. CDR3 sequence (DNA): TGCGCCAGCAGCTTGGGCTGGGACCACGAGCAGTACGTC. Amino acid sequence: CASSLGWDHEQYV.

This clonotype was recorded at least ten times. The chain joins TRBV7-9 to TRBJ1-1, with 9 bases lining up with TRBD1. There are 14 residues in the CDR3. The junction had 2 bases not matched to a gene; V was cut back by 5 bases and J by 1 base. CDR1 and CDR2 (germline): SEHNR, FQNEAQ (reference sequence). CDR3: CASSPGQGNTEAFF. Here the CDR3 DNA reads TGTGCCAGCAGCCCGGGACAGGGGAACACTGAAGCTTTCTTT. The full variable domain, completed using reference TRBV7-9 and TRBJ1-1, is DTGVSQNPRHKITKRGQNVTFRCDPISEHNRLYWYRQTLGQGPEFLTYFQNEAQLEKSRLLSDRFSAERPKGSFSTLEIQRTEQGDSAMYLCASSPGQGNTEAFFGQGTRLTVV.

This chain connects TRBV7-2 to TRBJ2-1, with 12 bases aligning to TRBD2. CDR1 and CDR2 from the germline V gene are SGHTA and FQGNSA. V gave up 5 bases and J gave up 7 bases; unmatched junction bases: 3. The CDR3 contains 14 residues. The CDR3 bases are TGTGCCAGCAGCCCCGGGACTAGCGGGAATGAGCAGTTCTTC. Its translation: CASSPGTSGNEQFF.

This clonotype was counted ten times or more. This chain uses TRBV24-1 with TRBJ1-1; D is ambiguous. Trimming removed 3 bases at V and 6 bases at J, with 7 bases between. The CDR3 length is 12 residues. Germline V gene data show CDR1 as KGHDR and CDR2 as SFDVKD. The chain's CDR3 is CATSDGVAEAFF. The DNA of the CDR3 is TGTGCCACCAGTGATGGGGTGGCTGAAGCTTTCTTT.

In DNA form, the CDR3 reads TGCGCCAGCAGCTTAGATTCATCCGACAGATCATTCCAGCCCCAGCATTTT. Protein sequence: CASSLDSSDRSFQPQHF. The chain carries TRBV5-1 and TRBJ1-5; TRBD1 is a possible D gene (5 bases). V lost 2 bases and J 7 bases, leaving 22 bases between the germline ends. This CDR3 has 17 residues. The V gene's germline CDR1 is SGHRS and CDR2 YFSETQ.

This clonotype came up a few times. The rearrangement links TRBV12-3 or TRBV12-4 to TRBJ2-3; 14 bases line up with TRBD2. CDR3 size: 17 residues. V lost 4 bases, J lost 2 bases, and 5 bases stayed unmatched. CDR3 sequence reads: CASSSLTSGGDTDTQYF. The CDR3 nucleotides read TGTGCCAGCAGTTCCTTGACTAGCGGGGGGGACACAGATACGCAGTATTTT.

Many counts were recorded for this clonotype. The chain carries TRBV12-3 or TRBV12-4 and TRBJ2-5; D unclear. V was pared by 3 bases and J by 4 bases, with 9 bases between. The CDR3 has 13 amino acids. DNA for the CDR3: TGTGCCAGCAGTTTCGGCACCCCAGAGACCCAGTACTTC. This gives the protein CASSFGTPETQYF.

In this sample, this clonotype turned up many times. The chain links TRBV28 to TRBJ2-7, with D uncertain. The CDR3 length is 14 residues. In germline, CDR1 is MDHEN, CDR2 SYDVKM. V gave up 7 bases and J gave up 0 bases, with 13 bases separating them. The CDR3 here is CASTLGGYSYEQYV. The CDR3 DNA is TGTGCCAGCACCCTTGGCGGATACTCCTACGAGCAGTACGTC.

This clonotype has a count of ten or more. This chain joins TRBV4-1 and TRBJ2-2, with D hard to call. The CDR3 is 15 residues long. V was shortened by 0 bases and J by 6 bases, with 11 bases between the two germline ends. CDR1 and CDR2 from the germline V gene are MGHRA and YSYEKL. Here the CDR3 DNA reads TGCGCCAGCAGCCAAGACAGTGGTGGGGCCGGGGAGCTGTTTTTT. Translating it yields CASSQDSGGAGELFF.